This T cell receptor beta chain derives from a study of response to subunit inactivated influenza vaccine. Study conclusions and caveats: The authors suggested that few new T cells are recruited per seasonal influenza vaccination.

TCRdb re-derived calls from the RT-PCR reads in MiXCR, one entry per CDR3 protein. This table holds approximately 700,000 distinct CDR3 sequences, approximately 14% found once. This clonotype was counted only a few times. What it binds is not known. Germline V lookup: CDR1 SGHTA, CDR2 FQGNSA. The CDR3 has 16 amino acids. V lost 5 bases and J lost 3, with 14 bases in between. This specimen consisted of PBMCs from blood, obtained about 12 days after vaccination. The chain links TRBV7-2 to TRBJ1-6, with no clear D. The TCR comes from a man aged 45-65 years who received an inactivated influenza vaccine. For the CDR3, the DNA is TGTGCCAGCAGCCCTAGTGCGCGTAGCTATAATTCACCCCTCCACTTT. Translating it yields CASSPSARSYNSPLHF.